This section outlines one TCR beta chain sequence together with its context. The data were taken from a study of shared clonotypes between healthy human individuals. Study summary: A couple of female and three male donors aged 18 to 49 were enrolled.

CD4+ cell separation produced CD45RA+ naive and CD45RA-negative memory subsets. Per the original data handling: There were no quality scores in the junction-only immunoSEQ sequences, so filtering differed. Here immunoSEQ multiplex PCR was the method, and the copy in TCRdb shows in-frame clones only, minus some. The DNA was the basis for D and trimming; V, J and clone size are from that table. The sample shows more than 2 million clones, 90% to 97% of them seen only once. CDR1 and CDR2 from the germline V gene are SGHDT and YYEEEE. The CDR3 consists of 12 residues. V was clipped by 2 bases and J by 5 bases, with 7 bases between them.

Sequenced: naive CD4+ T cells sorted from blood. Subset reported: CD45RA+ positively selected. This receptor was identified in a man aged 18 to 29 in good health. V and J are TRBV5-6 and TRBJ1-2, with D unclear. The CDR3, as DNA: TGTGCCAGCAGCTTCGGAGAGTATGGCTACACCTTC. This translates into CASSFGEYGYTF.